These 17 T cell receptor beta chains share one sample of origin, sequenced in a study of blood T cell repertoires in COVID-19. The method was immunoSEQ multiplex PCR; TCRdb's version includes in-frame clones alone and lacks a portion of them. This sample yields just over 300,000 clones, of which approximately 90% are seen a single time; around 9% belongs to the top ten. Sequencing used PBMCs or T cells enriched from blood (not recorded which). The receptor set was obtained from a woman aged 18-35 years who had recovered from COVID-19.

CDR3 DNA sequence: TGTGCCATCAGTGAACAGGGTCCGGGGAACACCTACGAGCAGTACTTC. This encodes CAISEQGPGNTYEQYF. The chain employs TRBV10-3 and TRBJ2-7; D may be TRBD1 (6 bases). Trimming pared 3 bases from V and 2 bases from J, leaving 17 bases between. The CDR3 loop spans 16 amino acids. Germline assignment: CDR1 ENHRY and CDR2 SYGVKD.

The chain employs TRBV7-2 and TRBJ2-7; TRBD1 is a possible D gene (8 bases). CDR3 length: 16 residues. CDR1 is SGHTA, CDR2 FQGNSA, per germline. V gave up 5 bases and J gave up 4 bases, with 21 bases separating them. The CDR3 nucleotides are TGTGCCAGCAGCACCCCCGACAGGGGAGGGATTTACGAGCAGTACTTC. Translated, it gives CASSTPDRGGIYEQYF.

J is TRBJ1-1 and V is TRBV2; TRBD1 aligns across 7 bases. CDR1 is SNHLY, CDR2 FYNNEI, per germline. The CDR3 loop spans 14 amino acids. V was pared by 8 bases and J by 4 bases, with 10 bases of the junction left unmatched. This CDR3 reads CASSRSTGATEAFF. The CDR3 DNA reads TGTGCCAGCTCACGATCAACAGGGGCCACTGAAGCTTTCTTT.

The chain employs TRBV18 and TRBJ1-3; 8 nucleotides agree with TRBD1. V gave up 5 bases and J gave up 3 bases; unmatched junction bases: 9. The CDR3 has 16 residues. In germline, CDR1 is KGHSH, CDR2 LQKENI. CDR3 amino acids: CASSIDRGSDGNTIYF. In nucleotides, the CDR3 is TGTGCCAGCTCAATAGACAGGGGAAGTGATGGAAACACCATATATTTT. The whole variable domain, remainder taken from reference TRBV18 and TRBJ1-3, is NAGVMQNPRHLVRRRGQEARLRCSPMKGHSHVYWYRQLPEEGLKFMVYLQKENIIDESGMPKERFSAEFPKEGPSILRIQQVVRGDSAAYFCASSIDRGSDGNTIYFGEGSWLTVV.

This clone appeared a single time. V gene TRBV7-2 combines with J gene TRBJ2-2; 10 positions agree with TRBD1. Losses at the gene ends were 5 bases for V and 2 bases for J; bases not matched to a gene: 5. Germline V CDR1 and CDR2: SGHTA, FQGNSA. This CDR3 comprises 16 residues. In DNA, the CDR3 is TGTGCCAGCAGCCGGGGACAGGGGTTTAACACCGGGGAGCTGTTTTTT. Translating gives CASSRGQGFNTGELFF.

The chain recombines TRBV27 with TRBJ2-5; the D gene is possibly TRBD2 (5 bases). V shed 3 bases and J shed 4 bases, with 15 bases lying between them. The germline V gene has CDR1 MNHEY and CDR2 SMNVEV (reference sequence). The CDR3 sequence is 15 residues long. CDR3 in DNA: TGTGCCAGCAGTTTCCCGAGAGGGCCAGGAGAGACCCAGTACTTC. This encodes CASSFPRGPGETQYF.

The V call is TRBV7-9, the J call TRBJ1-1; D gene uncertain. Germline V gene sequence: CDR1 SEHNR, CDR2 FQNEAQ (reference sequence). The CDR3 loop spans 14 amino acids. V lost 6 bases and J 1 base, leaving 12 bases between the germline ends. DNA of the CDR3: TGTGCCAGCAGTCATGCACACCCGAACACTGAAGCTTTCTTT. This encodes CASSHAHPNTEAFF. Filled out from reference TRBV7-9 and TRBJ1-1, the complete variable domain reads DTGVSQNPRHKITKRGQNVTFRCDPISEHNRLYWYRQTLGQGPEFLTYFQNEAQLEKSRLLSDRFSAERPKGSFSTLEIQRTEQGDSAMYLCASSHAHPNTEAFFGQGTRLTVV.

V usage is TRBV6-2 or TRBV6-3 and J usage is TRBJ2-1; 13 nucleotides line up with TRBD2. The CDR3 is 15 amino acids. V gave up 6 bases and J gave up 6 bases; unmatched junction bases: 5. Per the germline V gene, CDR1 is MNHEY and CDR2 is SVGEGT. This CDR3 reads CASSETSGRANEQFF. DNA for the CDR3: TGTGCCAGCAGCGAAACTAGCGGGAGGGCCAATGAGCAGTTCTTC.

This clone was counted a few times. The V gene is TRBV27, the J gene TRBJ1-1; maybe TRBD1 (5 bases). CDR1 and CDR2 from the germline V gene are MNHEY and SMNVEV (reference sequence). V gave up 6 bases and J gave up 0 bases, with 17 bases separating them. The CDR3 is 16 residues long. The CDR3 DNA follows: TGTGCCAGCAGGATTTTCGACGGGGGGGTGAACACTGAAGCTTTCTTT. It specifies CASRIFDGGVNTEAFF.

The V and J genes are TRBV9 and TRBJ2-1; D is perhaps TRBD2 (5 bases). Between the trimmed V and J ends, which lost 0 bases and 2 bases, there was a span of 9 bases. CDR1 is SGDLS, CDR2 YYNGEE, per germline. CDR3 length: 15 residues. The CDR3 loop is CASSVGRGPYNEQFF. The CDR3 DNA is TGTGCCAGCAGCGTAGGTCGGGGTCCCTACAATGAGCAGTTCTTC.

V gene TRBV19 combines with J gene TRBJ2-3; D is perhaps TRBD1 (6 bases). This CDR3 is 14 amino acids long. CDR1 is LNHDA, CDR2 SQIVND, per germline (reference sequence). Trimming took 7 bases from V and 2 from J, leaving 13 bases between them. The CDR3 DNA sequence: TGTGCCAGTACCTCGACAGGTATCACAGATACGCAGTATTTT. This gives the protein CASTSTGITDTQYF.

CDR3 DNA: TGTGCCAGCAGAGCCCCCGGACAGGGGGCCTACGAGCAGTACTTC. It translates to CASRAPGQGAYEQYF. V is TRBV6-5 and J is TRBJ2-7; 10 bases align to TRBD1. Germline V CDR1 and CDR2: MNHEY, SVGAGI. CDR3 length: 15 residues. V shed 6 bases, J shed 2 bases, and the junction held 7 bases outside the gene matches.

This clone was seen only once. J is TRBJ1-6 and V is TRBV5-5; D gene uncertain. The germline CDR1 and CDR2 sequences are SGHKS and YYEKEE (reference sequence). V was trimmed by 4 bases and J by 5 bases, leaving 7 bases between them. This CDR3 contains 13 residues. In DNA, the CDR3 is TGTGCCAGCAGCCCCCGGGATAATTCACCCCTCCACTTT. Its translation is CASSPRDNSPLHF.

The chain joins TRBV9 to TRBJ2-2, with no clear D. The ends were cut back, 0 bases at V and 4 bases at J, with 7 bases in the middle. Germline V gives CDR1 SGDLS, CDR2 YYNGEE. The CDR3 sequence is 14 residues long. The CDR3 reads CASSVALSTGELFF. In DNA, the CDR3 is TGTGCCAGCAGCGTAGCTCTTAGCACCGGGGAGCTGTTTTTT. The variable domain in full, completed from reference TRBV9 and TRBJ2-2, reads DSGVTQTPKHLITATGQRVTLRCSPRSGDLSVYWYQQSLDQGLQFLIQYYNGEERAKGNILERFSAQQFPDLHSELNLSSLELGDSALYFCASSVALSTGELFFGEGSRLTVL.

The chain combines TRBV6-1 with TRBJ2-7, with 7 bases aligning to TRBD1. Germline trimming cut 1 base from V and 5 bases from J; bases unmatched to any gene: 5. The germline CDR1 and CDR2 sequences are MNHNS and SASEGT. The CDR3 is 14 amino acids. The CDR3 DNA reads TGTGCCAGCAGTGAAGGGTACCAGGGGGACGAGCAGTACTTC. Translated: CASSEGYQGDEQYF.

This clone has just one count. The chain carries TRBV7-2 and TRBJ1-3; TRBD1 agrees at 7 bases. The V and J ends lost 5 bases and 2 bases, in that order; junction bases with no gene match: 6. Per germline, CDR1 SGHTA and CDR2 FQGNSA. The CDR3 runs 15 residues. The DNA for the CDR3 is TGTGCCAGCAGCCCCCAGACAGGGACTGGAAACACCATATATTTT. Residues: CASSPQTGTGNTIYF.

The V call is TRBV7-2, the J call TRBJ1-2, with 7 bases fitting TRBD1. Germline lookup yields CDR1 SGHTA and CDR2 FQGNSA. V lost 3 bases and J lost 1; bases outside the gene matches: 11. CDR3 length: 17 residues. The CDR3 loop is CASSFQLRDRDNYGYTF. CDR3 DNA: TGTGCCAGCAGCTTTCAGTTAAGAGACAGGGATAACTATGGCTACACCTTC.